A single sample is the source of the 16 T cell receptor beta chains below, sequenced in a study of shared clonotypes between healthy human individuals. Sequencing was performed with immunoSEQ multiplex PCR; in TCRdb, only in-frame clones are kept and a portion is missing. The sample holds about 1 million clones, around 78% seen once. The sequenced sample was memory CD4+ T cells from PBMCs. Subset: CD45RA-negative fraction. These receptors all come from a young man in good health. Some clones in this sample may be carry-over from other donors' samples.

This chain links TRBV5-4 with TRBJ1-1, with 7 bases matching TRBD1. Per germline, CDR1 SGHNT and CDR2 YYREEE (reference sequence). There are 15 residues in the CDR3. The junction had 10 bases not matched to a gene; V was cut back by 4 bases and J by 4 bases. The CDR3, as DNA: TGTGCCAGCAGCCTGGAGGTGGCAGGGGGCACTGAAGCTTTCTTT. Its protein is CASSLEVAGGTEAFF.

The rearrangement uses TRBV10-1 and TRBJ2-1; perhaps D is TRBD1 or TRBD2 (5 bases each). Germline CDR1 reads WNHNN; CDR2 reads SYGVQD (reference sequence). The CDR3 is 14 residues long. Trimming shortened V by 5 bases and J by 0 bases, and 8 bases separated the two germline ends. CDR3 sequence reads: CASSRDVSYNEQFF. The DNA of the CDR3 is TGCGCCAGCAGTAGGGACGTCTCCTACAATGAGCAGTTCTTC.

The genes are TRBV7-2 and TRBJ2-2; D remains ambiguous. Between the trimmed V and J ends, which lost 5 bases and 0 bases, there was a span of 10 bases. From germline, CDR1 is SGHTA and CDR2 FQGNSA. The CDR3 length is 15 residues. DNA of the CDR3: TGTGCCAGCAGCCCCGTGGCTACGAACACCGGGGAGCTGTTTTTT. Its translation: CASSPVATNTGELFF.

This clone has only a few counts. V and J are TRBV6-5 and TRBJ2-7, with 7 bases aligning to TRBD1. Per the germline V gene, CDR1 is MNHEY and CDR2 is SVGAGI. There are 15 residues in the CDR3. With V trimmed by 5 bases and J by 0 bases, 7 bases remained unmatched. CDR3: CASSQGQLSSYEQYF. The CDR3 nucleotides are TGTGCCAGCAGTCAGGGACAGTTGAGCTCCTACGAGCAGTACTTC.

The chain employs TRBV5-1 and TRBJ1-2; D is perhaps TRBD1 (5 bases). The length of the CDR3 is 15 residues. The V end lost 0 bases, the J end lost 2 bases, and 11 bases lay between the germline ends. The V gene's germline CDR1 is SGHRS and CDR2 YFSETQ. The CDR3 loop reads CASSLVGGTNYGYTF. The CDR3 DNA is TGCGCCAGCAGCTTGGTTGGGGGAACAAACTATGGCTACACCTTC.

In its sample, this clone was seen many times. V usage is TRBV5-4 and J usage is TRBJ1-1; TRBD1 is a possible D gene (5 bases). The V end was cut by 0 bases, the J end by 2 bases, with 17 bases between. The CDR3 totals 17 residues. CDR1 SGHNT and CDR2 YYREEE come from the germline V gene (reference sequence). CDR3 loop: CASSLAGSQGSNTEAFF. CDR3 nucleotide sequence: TGTGCCAGCAGCTTGGCGGGGTCGCAGGGTAGCAACACTGAAGCTTTCTTT.

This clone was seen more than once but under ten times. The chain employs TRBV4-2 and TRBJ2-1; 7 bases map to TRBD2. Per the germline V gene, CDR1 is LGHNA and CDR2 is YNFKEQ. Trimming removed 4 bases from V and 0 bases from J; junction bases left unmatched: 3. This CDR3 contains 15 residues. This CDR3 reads CASSPSSGSYNEQFF. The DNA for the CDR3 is TGTGCCAGCAGCCCCTCTAGCGGCTCCTACAATGAGCAGTTCTTC.

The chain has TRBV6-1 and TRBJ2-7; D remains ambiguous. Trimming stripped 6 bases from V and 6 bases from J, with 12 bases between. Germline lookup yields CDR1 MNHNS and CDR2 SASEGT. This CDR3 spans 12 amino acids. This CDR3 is CASSPSSSEQYF. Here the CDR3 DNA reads TGTGCCAGCAGCCCGAGTAGCTCCGAGCAGTACTTC.

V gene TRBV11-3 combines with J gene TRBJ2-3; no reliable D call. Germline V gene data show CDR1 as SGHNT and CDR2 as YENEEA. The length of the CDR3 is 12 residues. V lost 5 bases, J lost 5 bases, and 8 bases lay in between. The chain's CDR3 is CASSPGLDTQYF. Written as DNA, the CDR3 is TGTGCCAGCAGCCCCGGGTTAGATACGCAGTATTTT.

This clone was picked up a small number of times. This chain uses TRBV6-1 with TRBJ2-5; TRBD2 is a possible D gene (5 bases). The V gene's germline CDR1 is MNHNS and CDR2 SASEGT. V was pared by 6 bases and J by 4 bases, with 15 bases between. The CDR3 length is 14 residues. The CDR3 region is CASSKGGGGETQYF. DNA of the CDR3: TGTGCCAGCAGCAAAGGTGGAGGCGGAGAGACCCAGTACTTC.

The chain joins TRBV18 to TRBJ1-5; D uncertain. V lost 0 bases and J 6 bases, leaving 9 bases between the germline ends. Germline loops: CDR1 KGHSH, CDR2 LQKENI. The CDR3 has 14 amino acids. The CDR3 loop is CASSPPGLPQPQHF. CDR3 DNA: TGTGCCAGCTCACCACCAGGGTTGCCTCAGCCCCAGCATTTT. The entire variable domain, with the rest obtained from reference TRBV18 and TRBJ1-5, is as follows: NAGVMQNPRHLVRRRGQEARLRCSPMKGHSHVYWYRQLPEEGLKFMVYLQKENIIDESGMPKERFSAEFPKEGPSILRIQQVVRGDSAAYFCASSPPGLPQPQHFGDGTRLSIL.

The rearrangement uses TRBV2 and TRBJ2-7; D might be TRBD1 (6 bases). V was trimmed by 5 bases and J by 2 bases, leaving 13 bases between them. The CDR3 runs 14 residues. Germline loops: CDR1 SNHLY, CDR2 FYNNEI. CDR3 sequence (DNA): TGTGCCAGCAGTAACCCGGGACAAACCTACGAGCAGTACTTC. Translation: CASSNPGQTYEQYF. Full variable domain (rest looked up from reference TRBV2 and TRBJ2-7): EPEVTQTPSHQVTQMGQEVILRCVPISNHLYFYWYRQILGQKVEFLVSFYNNEISEKSEIFDDQFSVERPDGSNFTLKIRSTKLEDSAMYFCASSNPGQTYEQYFGPGTRLTVT.

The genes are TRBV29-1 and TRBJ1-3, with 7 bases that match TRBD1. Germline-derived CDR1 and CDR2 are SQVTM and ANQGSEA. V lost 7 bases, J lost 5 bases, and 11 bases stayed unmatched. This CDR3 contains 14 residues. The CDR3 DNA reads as TGCAGCGCTGAGACCGGGACAGTTAGAAACACCATATATTTT. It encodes CSAETGTVRNTIYF. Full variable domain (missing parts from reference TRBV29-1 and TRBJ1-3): SAVISQKPSRDICQRGTSLTIQCQVDSQVTMMFWYRQQPGQSLTLIATANQGSEATYESGFVIDKFPISRPNLTFSTLTVSNMSPEDSSIYLCSAETGTVRNTIYFGEGSWLTVV.

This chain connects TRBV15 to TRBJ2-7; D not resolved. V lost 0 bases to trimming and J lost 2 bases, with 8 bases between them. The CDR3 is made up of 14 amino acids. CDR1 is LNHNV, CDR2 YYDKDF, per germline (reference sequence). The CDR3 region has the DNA TGTGCCACCAGCAGAGATAGTGGAGCCTACGAGCAGTACTTC. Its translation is CATSRDSGAYEQYF. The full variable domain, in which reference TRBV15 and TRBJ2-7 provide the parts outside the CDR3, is DAMVIQNPRYQVTQFGKPVTLSCSQTLNHNVMYWYQQKSSQAPKLLFHYYDKDFNNEADTPDNFQSRRPNTSFCFLDIRSPGLGDTAMYLCATSRDSGAYEQYFGPGTRLTVT.

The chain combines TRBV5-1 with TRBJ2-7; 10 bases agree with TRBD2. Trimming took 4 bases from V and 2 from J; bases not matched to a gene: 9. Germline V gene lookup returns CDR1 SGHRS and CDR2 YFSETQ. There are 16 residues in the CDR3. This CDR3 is CASSALLAGLAYEQYF. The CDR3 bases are TGCGCCAGCAGCGCCCTACTAGCGGGATTGGCCTACGAGCAGTACTTC. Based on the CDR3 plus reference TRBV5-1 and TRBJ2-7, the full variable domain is KAGVTQTPRYLIKTRGQQVTLSCSPISGHRSVSWYQQTPGQGLQFLFEYFSETQRNKGNFPGRFSGRQFSNSRSEMNVSTLELGDSALYLCASSALLAGLAYEQYFGPGTRLTVT.

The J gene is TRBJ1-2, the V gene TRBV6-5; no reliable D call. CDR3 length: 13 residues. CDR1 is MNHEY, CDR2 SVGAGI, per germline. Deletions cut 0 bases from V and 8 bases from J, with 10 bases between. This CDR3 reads CASSYSGTGGYTF. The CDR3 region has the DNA TGTGCCAGCAGTTACTCGGGAACGGGGGGCTACACCTTC.